Below, 3 T cell receptor beta chains from the same sample are listed, as sequenced in a study of T cell clonality in common variable immunodeficiency. Overall study results and limits: In common variable immunodeficiency, TCR beta chains reportedly carried fewer deletions and N-nucleotide insertions.

Their specific antigens are unknown. Libraries were prepared by immunoSEQ multiplex PCR; TCRdb keeps only in-frame clonotypes and omits some of them. Singletons are absent from the sample, which has about 35,000 clones. The sequencing sample was made of peripheral blood mononuclear cells. The receptor set was obtained from a human donor with common variable immunodeficiency.

There are many counts of this clone. The sequence runs out 3 residues before the end of the CDR3; the remainder is reconstructed from the germline J gene. The chain joins TRBV5-1 to TRBJ1-1; 12 bases match TRBD1. This CDR3 region has 16 residues. The V and J ends lost 4 bases and 1 base, in that order; junction bases with no gene match: 5. The germline V gene encodes CDR1 SGHRS and CDR2 YFSETQ. CDR3: CASSRGTGGTNTEAFF. Partial CDR3 DNA: TGCGCCAGCAGCCGGGGGACAGGGGGCACGAACACTGAA. Looking up the rest from reference TRBV5-1 and TRBJ1-1 gives the full variable domain: KAGVTQTPRYLIKTRGQQVTLSCSPISGHRSVSWYQQTPGQGLQFLFEYFSETQRNKGNFPGRFSGRQFSNSRSEMNVSTLELGDSALYLCASSRGTGGTNTEAFFGQGTRLTVV.

This clone appeared a few times. The read gets to within 3 residues of the CDR3 end, and the germline J gene fills in the rest. The chain uses TRBV7-9 and TRBJ1-6; maybe TRBD1 (5 bases). Between the trimmed V and J ends, which lost 3 bases and 6 bases, there was a span of 9 bases. CDR1 is SEHNR and CDR2 is FQNEAQ in the germline V gene (reference sequence). CDR3 length: 14 amino acids. CDR3: CASSFRDSNSPLHF. The DNA read from the CDR3 is TGTGCCAGCAGCTTCCGGGACTCTAATTCACCC.

This clone has a handful of counts. The read terminates 3 residues ahead of where the CDR3 ends, so the germline J gene completes it. V is TRBV7-6 and J is TRBJ2-7, with 13 bases identical to TRBD2. The CDR3 is 14 residues long. V dropped 5 bases and J dropped 5; count of bases not matched to a gene: 3. Germline values: CDR1 SGHVS, CDR2 FNYEAQ. The CDR3 loop reads CASSPGLAGHEQYF. CDR3 DNA, as far as it was read: TGTGCCAGCAGCCCGGGACTAGCGGGGCACGAG.